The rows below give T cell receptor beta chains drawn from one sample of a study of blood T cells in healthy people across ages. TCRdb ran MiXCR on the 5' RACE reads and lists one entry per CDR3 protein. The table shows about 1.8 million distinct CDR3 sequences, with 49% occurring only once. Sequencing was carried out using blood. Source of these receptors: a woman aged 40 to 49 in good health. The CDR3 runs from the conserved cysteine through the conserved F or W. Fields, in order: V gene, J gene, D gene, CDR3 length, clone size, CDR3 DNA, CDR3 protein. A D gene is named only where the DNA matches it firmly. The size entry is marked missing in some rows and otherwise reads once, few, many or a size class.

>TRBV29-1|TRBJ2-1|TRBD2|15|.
TGCAGCGGTGACTTGAGCGCCGAGGGAGGGGAGACCCAGTTCTTC
CSGDLSAEGGETQFF
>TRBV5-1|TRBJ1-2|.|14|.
TGTGCCAGCAGCTTGGAGGCGGACCCCGTTGGCTACACCTTC
CASSLEADPVGYTF
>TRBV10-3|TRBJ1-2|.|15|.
TGTGCCGTCAGTGAAGGACGGCCCTCGGGTCCTGGCTACACCTTC
CAVSEGRPSGPGYTF
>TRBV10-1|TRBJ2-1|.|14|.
TGCGCCAGCAGTGAGGGGAGACCGGTCAATGAGCAGTTCTTC
CASSEGRPVNEQFF
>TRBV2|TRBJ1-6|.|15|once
TGTGCCAGCAGTGAAGAAGGGGTAGTGTATTCACCCCTCCACTTT
CASSEEGVVYSPLHF
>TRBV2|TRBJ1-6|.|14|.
TGTGCCAGCATTAAGGGAGTCTATAATTCACCCCTCCACTTT
CASIKGVYNSPLHF
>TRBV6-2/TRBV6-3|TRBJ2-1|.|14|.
TGTGCCAGCATGGGGGAAAAACTGTACAATGAGCAGTTCTTC
CASMGEKLYNEQFF
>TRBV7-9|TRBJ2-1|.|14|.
TGTGCCAGCAGCTTAGTGATGAGGCAGGCCGAGCAGTTCTTC
CASSLVMRQAEQFF
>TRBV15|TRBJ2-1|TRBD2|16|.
TGTGCCACCAGCAGACTGACTAGCGGGACCTACAATGAGCAGTTCTTC
CATSRLTSGTYNEQFF
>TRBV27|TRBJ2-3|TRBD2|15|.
TGTGCCAGCAGCGGACTAGCGGGGGGGTACGATACGCAGTATTTT
CASSGLAGGYDTQYF
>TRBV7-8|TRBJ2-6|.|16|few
TGTGCCAGCAGGTCTACAGGCGGTGCTGGGGCCAACGTCCTGACTTTC
CASRSTGGAGANVLTF
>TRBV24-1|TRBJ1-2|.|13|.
TGTGCCACCAGTGAGACGTTCGGGGATGGCTACACCTTC
CATSETFGDGYTF
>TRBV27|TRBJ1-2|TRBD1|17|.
TGTGCCAGCAGTCCCGTGCGTTCAGGGGGCTCTAACTATGGCTACACCTTC
CASSPVRSGGSNYGYTF
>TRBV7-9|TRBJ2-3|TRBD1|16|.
TGTGCCAGCAGCTCACCACAGGGGGCATTATTAGATACGCAGTATTTT
CASSSPQGALLDTQYF
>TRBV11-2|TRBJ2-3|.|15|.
TGTGCCAGCAGCTTGTTGGCATATAGCACAGATACGCAGTATTTT
CASSLLAYSTDTQYF
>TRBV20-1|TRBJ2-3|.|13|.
TGCAGTGCCAGGGCCTCCCATTCAGATACGCAGTATTTT
CSARASHSDTQYF
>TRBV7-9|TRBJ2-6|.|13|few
TGTGCCAGCAGCTCAACTAGCCTCAACGTCCTGACTTTC
CASSSTSLNVLTF
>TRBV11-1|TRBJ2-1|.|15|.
TGTGCCAGCAGCCAATCCCTGACAGTTAAATCTGAGCAGTTCTTC
CASSQSLTVKSEQFF
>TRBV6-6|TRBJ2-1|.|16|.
TGTGCCAGCAGTTACCTCAGGGGCCGCTCCTACAATGAGCAGTTCTTC
CASSYLRGRSYNEQFF
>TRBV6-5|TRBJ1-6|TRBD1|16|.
TGTGCCAGCAGATTTGGACAGGCGAACTATAATTCACCCCTCCACTTT
CASRFGQANYNSPLHF
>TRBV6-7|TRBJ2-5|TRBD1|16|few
TGTGCCAGCAGTTACCGCCGGGACAGGAGGGAAGAGACCCAGTACTTC
CASSYRRDRREETQYF
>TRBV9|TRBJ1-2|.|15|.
TGTGCCAGCAGCTCCCTTTTGGGAACAACCTATGGCTACACCTTC
CASSSLLGTTYGYTF
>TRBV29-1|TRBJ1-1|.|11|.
TGCAGCGTTAGATCGGGCGCTGAAGCTTTCTTT
CSVRSGAEAFF
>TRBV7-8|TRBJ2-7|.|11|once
TGTGCCAGCAGCCTGATAATGGTTCAGTACTTC
CASSLIMVQYF
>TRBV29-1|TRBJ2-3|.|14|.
TGCAGCGTTCGATGGGGAGGAAGCACAGATACGCAGTATTTT
CSVRWGGSTDTQYF
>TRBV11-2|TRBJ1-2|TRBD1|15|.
TGTGCCAGCAGCTCTCGACAGGGGCCACACTATGGCTACACCTTC
CASSSRQGPHYGYTF